Presented here are 25 T cell receptor beta chains from one specimen sequenced in a study of blood T cell repertoires in COVID-19. Sequencing used immunoSEQ multiplex PCR; TCRdb keeps in-frame clones, though not all of them. The sample contains some 220,000 clones, roughly 88% of which appear only once. The sequenced material came from peripheral blood. The source of these receptors is a man aged 50-60 years with active or convalescent COVID-19.

The chain joins TRBV3-1 (or the pseudogene TRBV3-2) to TRBJ1-2; unclear D gene. The germline V and J ends were trimmed by 4 bases and 4 bases, with 16 bases remaining between them. Germline lookup yields CDR1 LGHDT and CDR2 YNNKEL (reference sequence). The CDR3 spans 15 residues. CDR3 nucleotide sequence: TGTGCCAGCAGCCCTCGCTCAAGCGGGCCCTATGGCTACACCTTC. Translating gives CASSPRSSGPYGYTF.

The CDR3 DNA follows: TGTGCCAGCAGCCCATGGGGGGGAAGCGGAGATACGCAGTATTTT. As protein: CASSPWGGSGDTQYF. The chain combines TRBV11-2 with TRBJ2-3; 7 bases are shared with TRBD2. Germline CDR1 is SGHAT and CDR2 is FQNNGV. The V and J ends lost 5 bases and 5 bases, in that order; junction bases with no gene match: 10. This CDR3 region has 15 residues. The full variable domain, rest sourced from reference TRBV11-2 and TRBJ2-3, is EAGVAQSPRYKIIEKRQSVAFWCNPISGHATLYWYQQILGQGPKLLIQFQNNGVVDDSQLPKDRFSAERLKGVDSTLKIQPAKLEDSAVYLCASSPWGGSGDTQYFGPGTRLTVL.

The chain couples TRBV15 to TRBJ2-1, with TRBD2 matching 7 bases. V lost 3 bases and J lost 9; bases outside the gene matches: 8. The CDR3 runs 14 residues. The V gene's germline CDR1 is LNHNV and CDR2 YYDKDF (reference sequence). CDR3 sequence: CATSSSAGVGEQFF. CDR3 in DNA: TGTGCCACCAGCAGTTCGGCGGGAGTGGGTGAGCAGTTCTTC.

The chain uses TRBV21-1 and TRBJ1-1. TRBV21-1 is a pseudogene segment. The CDR3 runs 15 residues. CDR3 loop: CASSKVGGTNTEAFF. The CDR3 DNA sequence: TGTGCCAGCAGCAAAGTGGGAGGAACGAACACTGAAGCTTTCTTT.

The gene calls are TRBV5-1 and TRBJ2-3; 7 positions match TRBD2. Germline lookup yields CDR1 SGHRS and CDR2 YFSETQ. This CDR3 is 14 amino acids long. V gave up 4 bases and J gave up 6 bases; unmatched junction bases: 8. CDR3 nucleotides: TGCGCCAGCAGCGCCTGGACTAGGGATGATACGCAGTATTTT. Translation gives CASSAWTRDDTQYF. Filled out from reference TRBV5-1 and TRBJ2-3, the complete variable domain reads KAGVTQTPRYLIKTRGQQVTLSCSPISGHRSVSWYQQTPGQGLQFLFEYFSETQRNKGNFPGRFSGRQFSNSRSEMNVSTLELGDSALYLCASSAWTRDDTQYFGPGTRLTVL.

The CDR3 DNA reads TGTGCCAGTACCCCGGGGGAGTACAATGAGCAGTTCTTC. Amino acid sequence: CASTPGEYNEQFF. The chain links TRBV19 to TRBJ2-1; weak D call: TRBD2 (6 bases). From germline, CDR1 is LNHDA and CDR2 SQIVND (reference sequence). Trimming removed 7 bases from V and 4 bases from J, with 11 bases in between. The CDR3 is 13 residues long.

This chain connects TRBV19 to TRBJ1-1, with TRBD1 matching over 8 bases. The CDR3 is 16 residues long. V lost 5 bases to trimming and J lost 2 bases; unmatched junction nucleotides: 10. Germline CDR1 LNHDA, CDR2 SQIVND (reference sequence). This CDR3 reads CASSSFQGARNTEAFF. CDR3 coding DNA: TGTGCCAGTAGTTCCTTCCAGGGGGCGCGAAACACTGAAGCTTTCTTT.

J is TRBJ1-6 and V is TRBV5-6, with no clear D. CDR3 length: 14 amino acids. V lost 0 bases to trimming and J lost 7 bases, with 8 bases between them. Germline loops: CDR1 SGHDT, CDR2 YYEEEE. The CDR3 loop is CASSLGVVNSPLHF. DNA for the CDR3: TGTGCCAGCAGCTTGGGAGTCGTCAATTCACCCCTCCACTTT.

Concerning this clone itself: The same CDR3 arises from other DNA sequences in this sample as well. The rearrangement uses TRBV28 and TRBJ1-4; D uncertain. Germline V CDR1 and CDR2: MDHEN, SYDVKM. The CDR3 contains 14 residues. V was shortened by 2 bases and J by 4 bases, with 8 bases between the two germline ends. The CDR3 sequence: CASSLLRGNEKLFF. Written as DNA, the CDR3 is TGTGCCAGCAGTTTACTGCGGGGTAATGAAAAACTGTTTTTT.

The rearrangement links TRBV6-2 or TRBV6-3 to TRBJ2-1; D not certain. This CDR3 is built from 12 residues. The germline CDR1 and CDR2 sequences are MNHEY and SVGEGT. The V and J ends lost 3 bases and 4 bases respectively, with 4 bases between them. CDR3 region: CASSYRYNEQFF. The DNA for the CDR3 is TGTGCCAGCAGTTATCGTTACAATGAGCAGTTCTTC.

As DNA, the CDR3 is TGTGCCAGCAGTTTCACAGGGTTCCACGAGCAGTACTTC. This translates into CASSFTGFHEQYF. The chain uses TRBV6-2 or TRBV6-3 and TRBJ2-7; a weak D match, TRBD1 (6 bases). The CDR3 totals 13 residues. V was pared by 4 bases and J by 5 bases, with 12 bases between. In germline, CDR1 is MNHEY, CDR2 SVGEGT.

The V gene is TRBV5-6, the J gene TRBJ1-2, with D hard to call. CDR1 SGHDT and CDR2 YYEEEE come from the germline V gene. The CDR3 consists of 14 residues. V gave up 0 bases and J gave up 4 bases, with 10 bases separating them. For the CDR3, the DNA is TGTGCCAGCAGCTTGGGAGGGCCGGTCTATGGCTACACCTTC. Residues: CASSLGGPVYGYTF.

The chain joins TRBV28 to TRBJ2-1, with 9 bases identical to TRBD2. The CDR3 totals 15 residues. The V segment lost 5 bases and the J segment 2 bases; nucleotides outside the gene matches: 4. Germline V CDR1 and CDR2: MDHEN, SYDVKM. The CDR3 sequence is CASSIGGGAYNEQFF. CDR3 bases: TGTGCCAGCAGTATTGGCGGGGGGGCCTACAATGAGCAGTTCTTC. Together with reference TRBV28 and TRBJ2-1, the CDR3 gives the full variable domain: DVKVTQSSRYLVKRTGEKVFLECVQDMDHENMFWYRQDPGLGLRLIYFSYDVKMKEKGDIPEGYSVSREKKERFSLILESASTNQTSMYLCASSIGGGAYNEQFFGPGTRLTVL.

This clone showed up just once. This sequence joins TRBV7-2 and TRBJ2-7, with TRBD1 as a possible D gene (5 bases). From germline, CDR1 is SGHTA and CDR2 FQGNSA. The CDR3 consists of 12 residues. Trimming took 0 bases from V and 9 from J, leaving 9 bases between them. The CDR3 is CASSLAGVGQYV. The CDR3 bases are TGTGCCAGCAGCTTAGCAGGGGTAGGGCAGTACGTC.

V usage is TRBV3-1 (or the pseudogene TRBV3-2) and J usage is TRBJ1-5; tentatively, D is TRBD1 (6 bases). The CDR3 totals 16 residues. Germline-derived CDR1 and CDR2 are LGHDT and YNNKEL (reference sequence). V lost 1 base to trimming and J lost 3 bases, with 13 bases between them. The CDR3 region is CASSQGGRGPNQPQHF. The CDR3 DNA reads as TGTGCCAGCAGCCAAGGCGGCAGGGGTCCCAATCAGCCCCAGCATTTT.

This rearrangement joins TRBV7-2 to TRBJ2-1, with a possible D match to TRBD2 (6 bases). The germline CDR1 and CDR2 sequences are SGHTA and FQGNSA. This CDR3 contains 13 residues. The ends were cut back, 1 base at V and 9 bases at J, with 10 bases in the middle. CDR3 region: CASSLGRGGEQFF. As DNA, the CDR3 is TGTGCCAGCAGCTTAGGTAGGGGAGGTGAGCAGTTCTTC.

The CDR3 is CASSVAAQGGLSDTQYF. For the CDR3, the DNA is TGTGCCAGCAGCGTAGCTGCCCAGGGTGGATTGTCAGATACGCAGTATTTT. The rearrangement uses TRBV9 and TRBJ2-3; D is perhaps TRBD1 (5 bases). Between the trimmed V and J ends, which lost 0 bases and 4 bases, there was a span of 18 bases. The germline V gene encodes CDR1 SGDLS and CDR2 YYNGEE. This CDR3 spans 17 amino acids.

This rearrangement joins TRBV5-1 to TRBJ1-4; TRBD1 matches 9 bases. The CDR3 runs to 16 residues. The V segment lost 2 bases and the J segment 8 bases; nucleotides outside the gene matches: 10. Per the germline V gene, CDR1 is SGHRS and CDR2 is YFSETQ. The DNA for the CDR3 is TGCGCCAGCAGCTTTTCATACAGGGGGCCAGAGGAAAAACTGTTTTTT. The encoded protein is CASSFSYRGPEEKLFF. Based on the CDR3 plus reference TRBV5-1 and TRBJ1-4, the full variable domain is KAGVTQTPRYLIKTRGQQVTLSCSPISGHRSVSWYQQTPGQGLQFLFEYFSETQRNKGNFPGRFSGRQFSNSRSEMNVSTLELGDSALYLCASSFSYRGPEEKLFFGSGTQLSVL.

The genes are TRBV20-1 and TRBJ2-3, with D possibly TRBD1 on 5 matching bases. This CDR3 region has 15 residues. The V gene lost 3 bases and the J gene lost 0 bases, with 13 bases spanning the gap. Looked up from germline, CDR1 is DFQATT and CDR2 is SNEGSKA (reference sequence). As DNA, the CDR3 is TGCAGTGCTAGTGTCAGGGCCGGGAGCACAGATACGCAGTATTTT. It encodes CSASVRAGSTDTQYF.

This sequence joins TRBV7-9 and TRBJ1-2; TRBD1 matches 9 bases. The CDR3 loop spans 13 amino acids. Germline lookup yields CDR1 SEHNR and CDR2 FQNEAQ (reference sequence). Trimming removed 4 bases from V and 7 bases from J; junction bases left unmatched: 4. CDR3 region: CASSSGTGFGYTF. DNA of the CDR3: TGTGCCAGCAGCTCCGGGACAGGGTTTGGCTACACCTTC.

The chain uses TRBV7-3 and TRBJ2-1; 9 bases match TRBD1. Trimming cost V 5 bases and J 8 bases; bases outside gene matches: 10. The germline V gene has CDR1 SGHTA and CDR2 FQGTGA. The CDR3 length is 15 residues. DNA of the CDR3: TGTGCCAGCAGCCCGTCCCGGGACAGGGTAGATGAGCAGTTCTTC. Residues: CASSPSRDRVDEQFF.

The chain couples TRBV5-4 to TRBJ2-1; 12 bases agree with TRBD1. CDR1 SGHNT and CDR2 YYREEE come from the germline V gene (reference sequence). Trimming cost V 4 bases and J 8 bases; bases outside gene matches: 13. This CDR3 comprises 17 residues. CDR3 region: CASSDDPGQGAVDEQFF. The CDR3 nucleotides read TGTGCCAGCAGCGACGATCCGGGACAGGGGGCTGTGGATGAGCAGTTCTTC.

CDR3 nucleotides: TGCGCCAGCAGCCAACGCCAGGGTATAGATGGCTACACCTTC. Its protein is CASSQRQGIDGYTF. The chain is built from TRBV4-3 and TRBJ1-2; possible D gene TRBD1, 5 bases. Trimming removed 2 bases from V and 6 bases from J, with 13 bases in between. CDR1 and CDR2 from the germline V gene are LGHNA and YSLEER. The CDR3 totals 14 residues.

The chain has TRBV5-1 and TRBJ1-2, with 7 bases matching TRBD1. This CDR3 is built from 12 residues. Germline V lookup: CDR1 SGHRS, CDR2 YFSETQ. V gave up 5 bases and J gave up 4 bases; unmatched junction bases: 2. The CDR3 nucleotides are TGCGCCAGCAGTTGGGACAGCTATGGCTACACCTTC. Translating gives CASSWDSYGYTF.

This rearrangement joins TRBV10-3 to TRBJ2-3, with 7 bases that match TRBD2. V dropped 6 bases and J dropped 6; count of bases not matched to a gene: 9. CDR1 is ENHRY and CDR2 is SYGVKD in the germline V gene. The CDR3 runs 14 residues. CDR3 in amino acids: CAISVTGGSDTQYF. The CDR3 DNA follows: TGTGCCATCAGCGTCACCGGGGGGTCGGATACGCAGTATTTT.